The sequence of this T cell receptor (beta chain) was determined in a study of OX40 agonist ivuxolimab in advanced cancers. In terms of the full investigation: The costimulatory receptor OX40 (CD134) was targeted by ivuxolimab, a fully human IgG2 agonistic monoclonal antibody. Intravenous ivuxolimab was administered to patients every 2 weeks at six dose levels: 0.01, 0.1, 0.3, 1.5, 3 and 10 mg/kg. Of the approximately 53 patients in dose escalation, 19 had hepatocellular carcinoma, about 15 had melanoma, 9 had renal cell carcinoma and 9 had head and neck cancer. The dose-escalation cohort was about 83% male with a mean age of about 60 years, ranging from roughly 23 to 90. Prior anti-PD-1, anti-PD-L1 or anti-CTLA-4 therapy was permitted, and 40% of dose-escalation patients had received checkpoint inhibitors. Partial responses occurred in three dose-escalation patients, of whom one had hepatocellular carcinoma and two had cutaneous melanoma. The point of sequencing TCRbeta in the periphery was to test whether ivuxolimab changed TCR sequence diversity and drove clonal T-cell expansion. The paper covers the monotherapy dose-escalation part of the phase I ivuxolimab trial, which included N ≈ 50 patients.

V loses 8 bases at its end and J loses 6 bases; junction bases beyond the gene matches: 12. Counted from cysteine to phenylalanine, this CDR3 has 15 amino acids. The DNA shown is the 45-base CDR3, in frame from base 1. CDR1 and CDR2 were assigned from the germline V gene (reference sequence) as MNHEY and SMNVEV. To sequence the TCRbeta CDR3 region, genomic DNA was isolated from the sorted cells. The immunoSEQ Assay was used for sequencing of TCRbeta CDR3 regions. The table comes from immuneACCESS by way of TCRdb, which keeps in-frame sequences with V and J called. Part of the clones is missing from these tables; in studies checked, under half for an unresolved V gene and the rest for unknown reasons. The table for this sample lists tens of thousands of clones; roughly nine tenths of them were counted only once. The top ten clones comprise 0.33% of the sample. The trial excluded patients who had a history of autoimmune disease or were on systemic immunosuppression. In every dose cohort, peripheral blood was drawn for TCR sequencing at baseline, cycle 4 day 1, and cycle 7 day 1. Samples were obtained from an open-label, multicenter, first-in-human phase I dose-escalation trial of ivuxolimab. The trial enrolled adults with locally advanced or metastatic head and neck squamous cell, hepatocellular, melanoma or renal cell carcinoma. Before TCR sequencing, CD4+ and CD8+ T cells were separately sorted from peripheral blood.

What the research found in general, with its limitations: Clonal expansion of both CD4+ and CD8+ blood T cells was observed from baseline to week 6 at doses 0.1 to 3.0 mg/kg. Low levels of normalized T-cell clonal expansion were also shown by some nonresponding patients. The antigen specificity of the peripheral T cells that underwent clonal expansion was not determined. On average, CD8+ T cells showed more expanded clones than CD4+ T cells after ivuxolimab. Partial responders in the 0.1-3.0 mg/kg groups had among the lowest normalized peripheral clonal expansion, especially among CD8+ T cells.

This clone was counted between two and nine times. The clone's antigen remains unknown. Qualities for individual bases were not recorded, and no much larger clone is one base off. Sequences were derived from CD4+ or CD8+ T cells sorted from blood, sampled in a trial of the OX40 agonist ivuxolimab. Recombination linked TRBV27 to TRBJ2-7; a stretch of 11 junction bases matches TRBD1. The TCR comes from an adult with an advanced solid tumor such as melanoma, head and neck, liver or kidney cancer. The DNA is as follows: TGTGCCAGCGGTTGGTGGGGACAGGGGGAACCCGAGCAGTACTTC. This translates into CASGWWGQGEPEQYF.